This T cell receptor beta chain was retrieved from a study of cytomegalovirus exposure and HLA in healthy donors. The length of the CDR3 is 13 residues. From germline, CDR1 is MNHNS and CDR2 SASEGT. This clone was observed once. What it binds is unknown. General study points: An analysis was carried out at a later point. It showed that HLA-associated TCR beta chains were more clonally expanded than equally common non-associated chains.

A multiplex PCR was run with 60 Vbeta primers and 13 Jbeta primers. Clones were sequenced by immunoSEQ multiplex PCR, and TCRdb holds only the in-frame ones, with some missing. The sample consists of 97,000 or so clones, about 60% of them appearing once. The gene calls are TRBV6-1 and TRBJ2-5, with D tentatively TRBD2 (5 bases). The J call is in doubt because the DNA end fits TRBJ2-7 better. The sample comprised PBMCs. This clonotype was obtained from a human donor in good health. The CDR3 coding sequence is TGTGCCAGCAGTGAAAGGACTTTTGACGAGCAGTACTTC. It specifies CASSERTFDEQYF.